This T cell receptor beta chain was found in a study of T cell changes during pregnancy in multiple sclerosis. The length of the CDR3 is 12 residues. Trimming left V 9 bases short and J 6 bases short, with 14 bases between. The germline V gene has CDR1 SGHAT and CDR2 FQDESV (reference sequence). Using immunoSEQ multiplex PCR, the repertoire was profiled, and TCRdb retains in-frame clones only, with some absent. The data hold some 80,000 clones, with about 94% observed a single time. The TCR was taken from a female donor with multiple sclerosis, enrolled in a pregnancy study. The chain combines TRBV11-1 with TRBJ2-5; the D gene is possibly TRBD2 (5 bases). The sample consisted of CD4+ T cells from peripheral blood mononuclear cells, taken after pregnancy. Here the CDR3 reads CASSRGGKTQYF. CDR3 nucleotide sequence: TGTGCCAGTTCTCGGGGTGGGAAGACCCAGTACTTC.